This record looks at one T cell receptor beta chain sequence and its context. It has no known antigen specificity. At the junction V is shortened by 5 bases and J by 1 base; bases outside the gene matches: 4. The CDR3, cysteine through phenylalanine, is 14 amino acids long. This entry keeps only the CDR3 DNA: 42 bases, framed from base 1. CDR1 SGHNT and CDR2 YENEEA are derived from the germline V gene. The sample comes from a study of cytomegalovirus exposure and HLA in healthy donors (dated by TCRdb to 2016 to 2017). For context, the study as a whole: According to an earlier analysis of 450 to 650 of the donors, about 180 million T cells yielded 117 million unique TCR beta sequences and 276 Gb of sequence data. An early release that covered 500 to 800 HLA-typed donors contained around 300 gigabases of sequencing data and 75 million to 100 million unique TCR sequences. Among the roughly 370 genotyped donors, roughly 80% belonged to the genetic ancestry cluster associated with self-reported Caucasian donors. The study aimed to test whether cataloging public T cell receptors could reveal signatures of past pathogen exposure. The study used immunosequencing to profile the T cell repertoires of 666 subjects and linked those repertoires to cytomegalovirus serostatus. In addition to the first cohort of 666 subjects, a separate validation cohort of about 120 different subjects was used. To predict cytomegalovirus infection status, the study combined high-throughput TCR immunosequencing, statistical association of individual TCRs with disease status, and machine learning. A later analysis re-examined previously published TCR beta repertoires from hundreds of donors and added high-resolution HLA genotyping to investigate patterns of TCR occurrence. Rather than drawing on any new phenotypic data, the later analysis identified candidate immune exposures from TCR beta sequences and the way those sequences occurred across donors. An earlier analysis of 587 of the donors used high-throughput TCR beta sequencing to judge whether each TCR beta V gene segment behaved as functional or pseudogenic. Donor age, sex, ethnicity and CMV serostatus were compiled together with the repertoire data. A later genetic analysis used genome-wide SNP genotypes for about 60% of the roughly 700 donors, treating that subset as a discovery cohort. Every repertoire in the discovery cohort had been generated on one and the same sequencing platform. Both class I and class II loci were covered by HLA typing, at four-digit resolution. Typing coverage varied by locus: roughly 620-640 donors for A, B, C, DRB1 and DQB1; around 560 for DQA1; nearly 610 for DPA1; 450 to 480 for DPB1. Because of strong linkage in the cohort, a few DR-DQ haplotypes were treated as single units for association and clustering. Among about 390 genotyped donors of the cohort, an average of 235,054 unique TCR beta nucleotide sequences were sequenced per donor, roughly 18% of them non-productive. On the study overall, not on this receptor specifically: The study listed 150 to 200 TCR beta chains as associated with cytomegalovirus. Roughly uniform sequencing depth across donors was assumed in presence/absence analyses, although this assumption may not hold. Compared with the 666-donor mean, donors in an Asian-associated ancestry cluster had fewer N-insertions in productive TCRs, according to a later genetic analysis. A later genetic analysis associated a missense DCLRE1C variant with V-gene and J-gene trimming of TCR beta chains, and an independent cohort replicated the association. A group of highly shared sequence variants was considered likely to be a technical artifact of the sequencing pipeline. Because counts were too low, about 17 rarely observed V segments, including chromosome 9 orphons, were excluded from the earlier analysis of several hundred of the donors. A later analysis found that HLA-associated TCR beta chains were more clonally expanded and had lower generation probabilities than equally common non-associated chains. The classifier was reported to diagnose cytomegalovirus status with high specificity and sensitivity in both the original and validation cohorts. CMV serostatus was the only immune exposure information available for the cohort. A further reported finding was that TCR beta sequences accurately predicted the HLA-A and HLA-B alleles for most subjects in the first cohort. A later analysis found that TCR association rates varied across HLA loci, with DRB1 alleles showing the most associated TCRs and HLA-C alleles the fewest. Some IMGT-functional V segments, including TRBV6-2 and TRBV6-3, could not be told apart with the 87-base-pair reads, so those segments were excluded. A few of the identified cytomegalovirus-associated TCR beta chains were confirmed in vitro to be specific for cytomegalovirus antigens. Several of the top co-occurrence clusters appeared to be linked to parvovirus B19, influenza, CMV and Epstein-Barr virus, according to a later analysis. Specific HLA alleles were associated with 15,000 to 20,000 TCR beta sequences at a false discovery rate of 0.05 in a later analysis. Assigning TCR associations to individual alleles was difficult when HLA alleles, especially DR and DQ, strongly co-occurred. HLA typing was unavailable for some donors at each locus, so association tests used only the typed subset. Broadly in line with IMGT annotations, most TCR beta V segments showed up in productive rearrangements about 87% or about 30% of the time in an earlier analysis of 587 of the donors. It was suggested by the authors that the approach could potentially be generalized to other disease states and immunological phenotypes. Linkage disequilibrium might explain the correlated functional status among segregating V segments, but an unknown experimental factor could not be excluded. Across donors, most TCR sequences were observed very rarely, whereas some public TCRs were present in many individuals. The cohort was sequenced for TCR beta chains only, and without alpha or paired-chain data the features that could be detected were limited. According to a later analysis, most CMV-associated TCR beta chains appeared to be HLA-restricted, and the HLA associations seemed to be driven largely by CMV exposure.

The cohort consisted of approximately 690 healthy bone marrow donors. Cohort members were all nominally healthy when sampled, although unrecorded immune exposures were likely present. The donor tested CMV seropositive, placing the donor among the 250 to 350 seropositive members of the cohort. A peripheral blood sample was collected from each donor, and TCR beta sequencing was performed on peripheral blood mononuclear cells. The Qiagen DNeasy Blood Extraction Kit was used to extract genomic DNA from the blood cell samples. The library was obtained by the immunoSEQ multiplex PCR assay. For the multiplex PCR, a mixture combining 60 forward primers for TCR Vbeta segments and 13 reverse primers for TCR Jbeta segments was used. Amplification of the CDR3 region of rearranged TCR beta genes was performed with a multiplex PCR assay on genomic DNA. On the Illumina HiSeq System, the amplified TCR beta libraries were sequenced as 87-base-pair reads. For the original study's pipeline: Across the roughly 640 repertoires, a later analysis counted 80 million or so unique TCR beta chains, about 10 million of which were shared by at least two donors. To remove PCR and sequencing errors, raw reads were error-corrected and collapsed into unique sequences using a nearest-neighbor algorithm that merged closely related sequences. Alignment of CDR3 sequences to IMGT reference sequences was used to assign V, D and J gene segments. For a sequence to be retained, at least a six-nucleotide match to both a V gene segment and a J gene segment was required. A rearrangement was called productive if the CDR3 had no stop codons and remained in frame with V and J, and every other rearrangement was called non-productive. Following IMGT convention, CDR3 was defined as the stretch from the second conserved V-encoded cysteine up to the conserved J-encoded phenylalanine. The earlier analysis of about 530 of the donors excluded any sequence lacking an unambiguous match to a single V gene segment. In an earlier analysis of approximately 590 of the donors, a V segment was called functional when productive rearrangements were above 56.7%, and segregating when the standard deviation between donors exceeded 5%. A statistical classification framework was built to diagnose cytomegalovirus status from the catalog of TCR beta chain sequences. A later analysis assigned V and J genes by comparing TCR nucleotide sequences with IMGT/GENE-DB human TR gene sequences. A later analysis assigned CDR3 sequences and most-parsimonious VDJ recombination scenarios with the TCRdist pipeline. In a later analysis, every TCR beta chain was defined by the combination of its CDR3 amino acid sequence and its V-gene family, and reads without a unique V-gene family were dropped. As a way to deal with suspected cross-contamination and a sequencing artifact, a later analysis dropped 450 to 700 nucleotide sequences that were highly shared and had low generation probability. For each public chain, a later analysis derived a clonal expansion index from normalized ranks of inferred template counts within each repertoire. In a later analysis, generation probabilities were computed with a VDJ recombination model fitted to out-of-frame rearrangements, and the resulting probabilities were checked against IGoR. A later analysis scored TCR-TCR, TCR-HLA and TCR-CMV co-occurrence with hypergeometric tests, applying a repertoire-size bias correction to TCR pairs. A later analysis estimated false discovery rates by permuting HLA or CMV assignments 20 times. In a later analysis, co-occurring TCRs were grouped using DBSCAN, with TCRdist sequence similarity added in when clustering inside HLA-allele-positive subsets. For co-occurrence clustering, repertoires with fewer than 30,000 or more than 120,000 public chains were excluded, along with 4 to 6 repertoires with anomalous nucleotide sharing. Imported from immuneACCESS, the table was reduced by TCRdb to in-frame sequences with V and J called. These copies leave out some clones; in studies compared against another copy, an unresolved V gene accounts for under half, and the cause of the remainder is not known. V, J and clone size are those of that table, while D and trimming were read from the DNA. This sample's table lists roughly 71,000 clones. The top ten constitute over 4% of the sample.

The clonotype comes from a woman aged 35 to 49 in good health and CMV-seropositive. Recombination joined TRBV11-3 with TRBJ1-1, and TRBD1 aligns with 7 junction nucleotides. The sequenced sample was PBMCs. The nucleotide sequence is TGTGCCAGCAGCCCGCGGACAGGGAACACTGAAGCTTTCTTT. This is translated as CASSPRTGNTEAFF.